Following are 15 T cell receptor beta chains from one sample sequenced in a study of T cell repertoires in cytomegalovirus infection. In TCRdb, the reads were re-called with MiXCR into one record per CDR3 protein. The sample comprises 630,000 or so distinct CDR3 sequences, approximately 24% of which are singletons, and approximately 8% rests with the top ten. Sequencing was performed on CD8+ T cells from PBMCs. These receptor sequences come from a human donor in good health (CMV status not recorded). Some clones in this sample may be carry-over from other donors' samples.

Ten or more counts support this clonotype. CDR3 DNA: TGTGCCAGCAGCGACGGGGACACTAACACCGGGGAGCTGTTTTTT. Its protein product is CASSDGDTNTGELFF. The rearrangement joins TRBV7-6 to TRBJ2-2; weak D call: TRBD1 (6 bases). The CDR3 extends over 15 amino acids. V shed 5 bases and J shed 2 bases, with 12 bases lying between them. From germline, CDR1 is SGHVS and CDR2 FNYEAQ.

The chain carries TRBV7-2 and TRBJ2-5; the D is unclear. V was trimmed by 4 bases and J by 3 bases, leaving 27 bases between them. The germline V gene encodes CDR1 SGHTA and CDR2 FQGNSA. The CDR3 consists of 19 residues. CDR3 loop: CASSSEFGVWPQMEETQYF. In DNA, the CDR3 is TGTGCCAGCAGCTCAGAATTTGGCGTTTGGCCTCAAATGGAAGAGACCCAGTACTTC.

This clonotype was counted a few times. This sequence joins TRBV4-1 and TRBJ2-4; D gene unclear. This CDR3 is built from 11 residues. Trimming left V 1 base short and J 9 bases short, with 4 bases between. Germline lookup yields CDR1 MGHRA and CDR2 YSYEKL. The DNA of the CDR3 is TGCGCCAGCAGCCAAGCGACCATTCAGTACTTC. Translating it yields CASSQATIQYF.

V usage is TRBV2 and J usage is TRBJ2-1, with 10 bases aligning to TRBD1. The CDR3 loop spans 16 amino acids. J lost 2 bases, V lost 5 bases, and 6 bases had no gene match. Germline V lookup: CDR1 SNHLY, CDR2 FYNNEI. CDR3: CASSSGQGNPYNEQFF. Written as DNA, the CDR3 is TGTGCCAGCAGTTCGGGACAGGGGAACCCCTACAATGAGCAGTTCTTC.

The J gene is TRBJ2-5, the V gene TRBV14, with 8 bases matching TRBD2. Germline V gene lookup returns CDR1 SGHDN and CDR2 FVKESK. CDR3 size: 14 residues. Trimming at V came to 3 bases and at J to 4 bases, leaving 4 bases not matched to a gene. The DNA for the CDR3 is TGTGCCAGCAGCCAGAGGACTAGCCGAGAGACCCAGTACTTC. Translated: CASSQRTSRETQYF.

This clonotype was recorded many times. The chain is built from TRBV6-5 and TRBJ1-1; TRBD1 aligns across 7 bases. The CDR3 has 14 amino acids. From germline, CDR1 is MNHEY and CDR2 SVGAGI. V was pared by 6 bases and J by 1 base, with 5 bases of the junction left unmatched. CDR3 sequence (DNA): TGTGCCAGCAGCTCAGGGGGATGGAACACTGAAGCTTTCTTT. Protein product: CASSSGGWNTEAFF.

The rearrangement links TRBV7-9 to TRBJ2-7; D gene ambiguous. Trimming removed 5 bases at V and 2 bases at J, with 10 bases between. CDR1 and CDR2 (germline): SEHNR, FQNEAQ (reference sequence). The CDR3 consists of 13 residues. CDR3 loop: CASSPSKTYEQYF. CDR3 nucleotides: TGTGCCAGCAGCCCTAGTAAGACCTACGAGCAGTACTTC.

This sequence joins TRBV29-1 and TRBJ1-2; D not certain. Trimming shortened V by 0 bases and J by 0 bases, and 8 bases separated the two germline ends. The length of the CDR3 is 14 residues. Per germline, CDR1 SQVTM and CDR2 ANQGSEA. The CDR3 loop is CSVEDQVANYGYTF. CDR3 bases: TGCAGCGTTGAAGACCAGGTGGCTAACTATGGCTACACCTTC.

CDR3 residues: CASSLIQDEAFF. The DNA for the CDR3 is TGTGCCAGCAGTTTAATTCAAGATGAAGCTTTCTTT. The V gene is TRBV12-3 or TRBV12-4, the J gene TRBJ1-1; D is undetermined. V shed 2 bases and J shed 7 bases, with 8 bases lying between them. CDR3 size: 12 residues.

This rearrangement joins TRBV7-6 to TRBJ2-3, with D possibly being TRBD1 or TRBD2 (5 bases each). This CDR3 contains 14 residues. In germline, CDR1 is SGHVS, CDR2 FNYEAQ. Trimming cost V 5 bases and J 2 bases, with 11 bases left between them. The CDR3 is CASSKVGDTDTQYF. The CDR3 nucleotides are TGTGCCAGCAGCAAGGTGGGGGACACAGATACGCAGTATTTT.

V gene TRBV19 combines with J gene TRBJ1-2; tentative D call: TRBD1 (5 bases). The CDR3 totals 13 residues. Germline V gives CDR1 LNHDA, CDR2 SQIVND (reference sequence). V was cut by 3 bases and J by 8 bases, with 13 bases left in between. This CDR3 reads CASSMGQPRGYTF. The CDR3 DNA sequence: TGTGCCAGTAGTATGGGGCAGCCCCGGGGCTACACCTTC. The variable domain in full, with the rest retrieved from reference TRBV19 and TRBJ1-2, is DGGITQSPKYLFRKEGQNVTLSCEQNLNHDAMYWYRQDPGQGLRLIYYSQIVNDFQKGDIAEGYSVSREKKESFPLTVTSAQKNPTAFYLCASSMGQPRGYTFGSGTRLTVV.

In this sample, this clonotype turned up many times. The chain links TRBV7-2 to TRBJ2-5; D ambiguous. Germline values: CDR1 SGHTA, CDR2 FQGNSA. The CDR3 has 14 residues. Trimming removed 4 bases from V and 3 bases from J, with 12 bases in between. The CDR3 here is CASSSLKVEETQYF. For the CDR3, the DNA is TGTGCCAGCAGCTCACTGAAGGTGGAAGAGACCCAGTACTTC. The variable domain in full, with the rest retrieved from reference TRBV7-2 and TRBJ2-5, is GAGVSQSPSNKVTEKGKDVELRCDPISGHTALYWYRQSLGQGLEFLIYFQGNSAPDKSGLPSDRFSAERTGGSVSTLTIQRTQQEDSAVYLCASSSLKVEETQYFGPGTRLLVL.

As DNA, the CDR3 is TGTGCCAGCAGTCGAGGGCTAGCGAACCAAGAGACCCAGTACTTC. It specifies CASSRGLANQETQYF. The chain couples TRBV28 to TRBJ2-5; D might be TRBD2 (6 bases). The V gene's germline CDR1 is MDHEN and CDR2 SYDVKM. Trimming took 5 bases from V and 0 from J, leaving 13 bases between them. The CDR3 spans 15 residues.

This clonotype was detected many times. The chain links TRBV7-6 to TRBJ2-1, with TRBD1 identical over 9 bases. The CDR3 runs 15 residues. Looked up from germline, CDR1 is SGHVS and CDR2 is FNYEAQ. V was pared by 3 bases and J by 6 bases, with 6 bases of the junction left unmatched. Here the CDR3 DNA reads TGTGCCAGCAGCTTTGAACAGGGGGCAGGCAATGAGCAGTTCTTC. It specifies CASSFEQGAGNEQFF.

The chain uses TRBV7-8 and TRBJ2-2; 7 nucleotides agree with TRBD2. Looked up from germline, CDR1 is SGHVS and CDR2 is FQNEAQ. After removal of 4 bases from V and 7 bases from J, the junction contained 9 bases not matched to a gene. The length of the CDR3 is 15 residues. CDR3 sequence reads: CASSSSGGEGGELFF. CDR3 nucleotide sequence: TGTGCCAGCAGCTCAAGTGGGGGGGAGGGCGGGGAGCTGTTTTTT.